The clone carrying this T cell receptor (beta chain) was seen a handful of times. Antigen unknown. These data belong to a study of beta chain features in type 1 diabetes. The overall study: Cell yields, gender and age were comparable in patients and healthy donors.

It was via CD45RO/CCR7/CD25/CD127/CD95/CD27 that CD4+ naive, central memory, regulatory and stem cell-like memory cells were sorted. The J segment lost 0 bases and the V segment lost 2 bases, leaving 6 bases of the junction unmatched. This CDR3 region has 17 residues. From germline, CDR1 is MNHEY and CDR2 SMNVEV (reference sequence). General observations from the study: Cells expressing TCR highly could be over-represented by cDNA sequencing. TCRB CDR3s from Type 1 diabetes patients were moderately but significantly shorter in all four CD4+ subsets. Naive, central memory and Treg TCRB repertoires appeared more alike in patients than in healthy donors.

Reverse transcription of all isolated RNA meant that expressed TCRB transcripts were sequenced. TCRdb's copy holds only in-frame clones and misses some; the assay was immunoSEQ multiplex PCR. The sample has about 700,000 clones, roughly an eighth seen once. The sequencing input was naive CD4+ T cells from blood. V is TRBV27 and J is TRBJ2-1; TRBD1 aligns across 8 bases. The TCR originated in a man aged 18-30 years with type 1 diabetes. CDR3: CASSLRWGTGSYNEQFF. The DNA of the CDR3 is TGTGCCAGCAGTTTACGGTGGGGGACAGGCTCCTACAATGAGCAGTTCTTC.